The 17 T cell receptor beta chains below come from one sample, sequenced in a study of radiation and T cells in renal cell carcinoma. Assay used: immunoSEQ multiplex PCR; TCRdb lists only in-frame clones, some missing. Of over 45,000 clones listed, approximately 80% are singletons. Documented time point: baseline pretreatment blood. Treatment: 15 Gy SBRT to primary tumor, nephrectomy 4 weeks later. The sequenced sample was blood, obtained from a patient whose treatment included radiotherapy and nephrectomy. Receptor source: a man aged 55 to 70 with renal cell carcinoma.

The chain couples TRBV9 to TRBJ2-5, with 9 nucleotides matching TRBD2. The V and J ends lost 4 bases and 0 bases, in that order; junction bases with no gene match: 7. This CDR3 has 16 amino acids. Germline V gene sequence: CDR1 SGDLS, CDR2 YYNGEE. CDR3 DNA: TGTGCCAGCAGCCTCCGGGCTAGCGGGGACCAAGAGACCCAGTACTTC. Amino acid sequence: CASSLRASGDQETQYF.

This chain connects TRBV10-3 to TRBJ1-5; the match to TRBD1 covers 7 bases. Unmatched junction bases numbered 3, after V lost 4 bases and J lost 3 bases. This CDR3 has 14 amino acids. CDR1 and CDR2 (germline): ENHRY, SYGVKD. CDR3 protein: CAISGDRDNQPQHF. DNA for the CDR3: TGTGCCATCAGTGGGGACAGAGACAATCAGCCCCAGCATTTT.

The chain employs TRBV9 and TRBJ2-1; the D is unclear. Germline-derived CDR1 and CDR2 are SGDLS and YYNGEE. The V and J ends lost 4 bases and 6 bases respectively, with 8 bases between them. The CDR3 totals 12 residues. Here the CDR3 DNA reads TGTGCCAGCAGCCACATACCCAATGAGCAGTTCTTC. Protein product: CASSHIPNEQFF.

The rearrangement links TRBV29-1 to TRBJ2-1; 8 positions match TRBD2. This CDR3 has 14 amino acids. Per the germline V gene, CDR1 is SQVTM and CDR2 is ANQGSEA. As DNA, the CDR3 is TGCAGTAGTTCTAGCGGGCGCGCCGGGGGCGAGCAGTTCTTC. Protein sequence: CSSSSGRAGGEQFF.

For the CDR3, the DNA is TGTGCCAGCAGTTCCCGTTACGAGCAGTACTTC. Residues: CASSSRYEQYF. The chain combines TRBV6-5 with TRBJ2-7, with unresolved D. The CDR3 spans 11 residues. Germline CDR1 and CDR2: MNHEY and SVGAGI. V was shortened by 4 bases and J by 4 bases, with 5 bases between the two germline ends.

This chain uses TRBV20-1 with TRBJ1-6, with unresolved D. Germline V lookup: CDR1 DFQATT, CDR2 SNEGSKA (reference sequence). The CDR3 has 11 residues. The CDR3 nucleotides read TGCAGGGCACCGGCCGTCGGGACCCTCCACTTT. Its translation: CRAPAVGTLHF.

The rearrangement joins TRBV7-7 to TRBJ2-3; D might be TRBD1 (6 bases). The CDR3 contains 14 residues. Germline loops: CDR1 SSHAT, CDR2 FNYEAQ (reference sequence). Trimming removed 7 bases from V and 8 bases from J, with 19 bases in between. The CDR3 region is CASTQAGERGTQYF. The CDR3 nucleotides are TGTGCCAGCACCCAAGCAGGGGAACGGGGTACGCAGTATTTT. The entire variable domain, with the rest obtained from reference TRBV7-7 and TRBJ2-3, is as follows: GAGVSQSPRYKVTKRGQDVTLRCDPISSHATLYWYQQALGQGPEFLTYFNYEAQPDKSGLPSDRFSAERPEGSISTLTIQRTEQRDSAMYRCASTQAGERGTQYFGPGTRLTVL.

The chain combines TRBV19 with TRBJ1-1; D is ambiguous. Germline CDR1 is LNHDA and CDR2 is SQIVND (reference sequence). V lost 6 bases to trimming and J lost 5 bases, with 13 bases between them. This CDR3 is 13 amino acids long. CDR3 bases: TGTGCCAGTAGCCAATGGATTAAGACTGAAGCTTTCTTT. Amino acid sequence: CASSQWIKTEAFF.

Only one count was recorded for this clone. The chain is built from TRBV9 and TRBJ2-1; 7 bases fit TRBD1. The CDR3 runs to 16 residues. V trimming: 2 bases; J trimming: 10 bases; junction bases outside the gene matches: 15. CDR1 is SGDLS and CDR2 is YYNGEE in the germline V gene. The CDR3 spells CASSVTGTAEPREQFF. DNA for the CDR3: TGTGCCAGCAGCGTCACAGGGACAGCAGAACCAAGGGAGCAGTTCTTC. Supplemented by reference TRBV9 and TRBJ2-1, the full variable domain reads DSGVTQTPKHLITATGQRVTLRCSPRSGDLSVYWYQQSLDQGLQFLIQYYNGEERAKGNILERFSAQQFPDLHSELNLSSLELGDSALYFCASSVTGTAEPREQFFGPGTRLTVL.

The chain joins TRBV2 to TRBJ1-3; TRBD1 is a possible D gene (6 bases). Germline loops: CDR1 SNHLY, CDR2 FYNNEI. This CDR3 is built from 14 residues. V shed 6 bases and J shed 4 bases, with 13 bases lying between them. The DNA for the CDR3 is TGTGCCAGCAGGGTTACAGGGACGGGAAACACCATATATTTT. This gives the protein CASRVTGTGNTIYF.

This clone was seen a single time. This chain uses TRBV5-1 with TRBJ2-7, with D perhaps being TRBD1 or TRBD2 (5 bases each). From germline, CDR1 is SGHRS and CDR2 YFSETQ. The CDR3 sequence is 15 residues long. V lost 4 bases and J lost 0, with 14 bases in between. CDR3: CASSPGPSSSYEQYV. The DNA of the CDR3 is TGCGCCAGCAGCCCGGGACCCTCAAGCTCCTACGAGCAGTACGTC.

This clone came up a few times. The CDR3 spells CASSYGSSNQPQHF. CDR3 bases: TGTGCCAGCAGTTACGGGTCGAGCAATCAGCCCCAGCATTTT. The chain joins TRBV6-5 to TRBJ1-5; D unresolved. The germline V gene has CDR1 MNHEY and CDR2 SVGAGI. V lost 2 bases, J lost 1 base, and 6 bases lay in between. The CDR3 length is 14 residues.

By share, this clone ranks as medium-sized. The V call is TRBV19, the J call TRBJ2-2, with D unresolved. Germline V gene data show CDR1 as LNHDA and CDR2 as SQIVND (reference sequence). This CDR3 has 14 amino acids. Trimming stripped 3 bases from V and 4 bases from J, with 9 bases between. CDR3 protein: CASSMQTVTGELFF. The CDR3 DNA sequence: TGTGCCAGTAGTATGCAGACGGTCACCGGGGAGCTGTTTTTT.

This chain links TRBV13 with TRBJ1-4, with a possible D match to TRBD1 (5 bases). Looked up from germline, CDR1 is PRHDT and CDR2 is FYEKMQ (reference sequence). V was clipped by 5 bases and J by 3 bases, with 16 bases between them. The CDR3 totals 16 residues. CDR3 nucleotides: TGTGCCAGCAGCCGGACTGACAGTGGCCCTAATGAAAAACTGTTTTTT. Translating it yields CASSRTDSGPNEKLFF. The full variable domain, rest sourced from reference TRBV13 and TRBJ1-4, is AAGVIQSPRHLIKEKRETATLKCYPIPRHDTVYWYQQGPGQDPQFLISFYEKMQSDKGSIPDRFSAQQFSDYHSELNMSSLELGDSALYFCASSRTDSGPNEKLFFGSGTQLSVL.

Concerning this clone itself: At one of its ends the junction is not consistent with the germline gene, which may arise from a read error. The chain combines TRBV19 with TRBJ1-2, with a tentative D call TRBD1 (5 bases). CDR3 length: 14 residues. Germline CDR1 LNHDA, CDR2 SQIVND (reference sequence). The CDR3 DNA follows: TGTGCTAGTATCGGGACGGCTCCTAACTATGGCTACACCTTC. Amino acids: CASIGTAPNYGYTF.

The CDR3 reads CASSERCEVDRGRDYEQYV. CDR3 coding DNA: TGTGCCAGCAGCGAAAGGTGTGAAGTTGACAGGGGGCGCGACTACGAGCAGTACGTC. The V and J genes are TRBV21-1 and TRBJ2-7; no DNA check was done on the table's D call, TRBD1. TRBV21-1 is an annotated pseudogene. The CDR3 runs 19 residues.

The rearrangement links TRBV7-9 to TRBJ2-7, with unresolved D. Looked up from germline, CDR1 is SEHNR and CDR2 is FQNEAQ (reference sequence). The CDR3 is 13 residues long. V lost 3 bases, J lost 7 bases, and 13 bases lay in between. As DNA, the CDR3 is TGTGCCAGCAGCTTCGATCGAATGGATGAGCAGTACTTC. Translating it yields CASSFDRMDEQYF.